A single sample gave rise to the 10 T cell receptor beta chains below, sequenced in a study of Graves' ophthalmopathy and Graves' hyperthyroidism (dated by TCRdb to 2016 to 2019). Sequenced on an Illumina HiSeq 2000. For repertoire sequencing, the TCR beta CDR3 regions were amplified from RNA transcripts. A first-round RT-PCR used HTBI primers with the Qiagen OneStep RT-PCR kit, followed by a second-round multiplex PCR, size selection and purification. TCRdb's own reprocessing of the public reads used fastp at Q25 and MiXCR and kept productive beta chains. Duplicate CDR3 protein sequences are folded into a single record with the most common DNA and genes. The sample contains approximately 1.2 million distinct CDR3 sequences, less than 45% of them found a single time. The ten biggest clones cover 8.5% to 14% of the sample. Sequenced sample: peripheral blood or thyroid tissue (not recorded which). The receptors shown here come from an adult man with Graves' hyperthyroidism.

This clonotype was recorded many times. The chain combines TRBV20-1 with TRBJ2-5; perhaps TRBD1 as D (6 bases). CDR3 size: 15 residues. Germline V lookup: CDR1 DFQATT, CDR2 SNEGSKA (reference sequence). The germline V and J ends were trimmed by 1 base and 4 bases, with 16 bases remaining between them. The CDR3 reads CSARVAGANRETQYF. CDR3 DNA: TGCAGTGCTAGAGTTGCAGGGGCAAATAGAGAGACCCAGTACTTC.

About this clonotype: A much larger clonotype is one base distant, so this may be a read error. The rearrangement uses TRBV9 and TRBJ2-7, with D uncertain. CDR1 is SGDLS, CDR2 YYNGEE, per germline. Trimming shortened V by 2 bases and J by 3 bases, and 9 bases separated the two germline ends. This CDR3 comprises 13 residues. This CDR3 reads CASSVLRYYEQYF. CDR3 DNA: TGTGCCAGCAGCGTTCTCCGCTACTACGAGCAGTACTTC.

This clonotype was observed a handful of times. A much larger clone lies one base from this, so it may be a read error. This chain joins TRBV2 and TRBJ2-7; D unresolved. Per germline, CDR1 SNHLY and CDR2 FYNNEI. This CDR3 has 13 amino acids. Trimming removed 7 bases from V and 5 bases from J, with 15 bases in between. The CDR3 DNA reads TGTGCCAGCACTCTTGGACCCACCGACGAGCAGTACTTC. This gives the protein CASTLGPTDEQYF.

Many counts were recorded for this clonotype. CDR3 nucleotide sequence: TGTGCCAGCAGTCCGGGGGCTAGGGGGGGGACCCAGTACTTC. It translates to CASSPGARGGTQYF. This chain joins TRBV12-3 or TRBV12-4 and TRBJ2-5; tentatively, D is TRBD2 (7 bases). This CDR3 comprises 14 residues. Trimming took 5 bases from V and 7 from J, leaving 17 bases between them.

At least ten counts were recorded for this clonotype. The chain recombines TRBV5-6 with TRBJ2-2, with D uncertain. Trimming cost V 3 bases and J 6 bases, with 6 bases left between them. CDR1 is SGHDT and CDR2 is YYEEEE in the germline V gene. This CDR3 has 12 residues. The CDR3 nucleotides are TGTGCCAGCAGCTATGTATCCGGGGAGCTGTTTTTT. Its protein is CASSYVSGELFF.

About this clonotype itself: A read error is possible here, since a much larger clone lies one base away. The V and J genes are TRBV20-1 and TRBJ1-3; possible D gene TRBD1, 5 bases. The V gene lost 1 base and the J gene lost 5 bases, with 12 bases spanning the gap. This CDR3 has 14 amino acids. Germline V gene data show CDR1 as DFQATT and CDR2 as SNEGSKA (reference sequence). The DNA of the CDR3 is TGCAGTGCTAGAGGTCGCCAGGGAAGAAACACCATATATTTT. Translating gives CSARGRQGRNTIYF.

This clonotype was found many times. The chain joins TRBV7-2 to TRBJ2-2; D is ambiguous. Trimming cost V 0 bases and J 5 bases, with 10 bases left between them. The germline CDR1 and CDR2 sequences are SGHTA and FQGNSA. The CDR3 totals 15 residues. The DNA for the CDR3 is TGTGCCAGCAGCTTAGCGGTTAGGCCGACCGGGGAGCTGTTTTTT. This encodes CASSLAVRPTGELFF.

V usage is TRBV29-1 and J usage is TRBJ2-3, with 10 positions matching TRBD2. With 7 bases clipped from V and 6 bases from J, the junction kept 4 bases outside the gene matches. This CDR3 spans 12 amino acids. CDR1 is SQVTM and CDR2 is ANQGSEA in the germline V gene. The CDR3 here is CSATSGRDTQYF. In DNA form, the CDR3 reads TGCAGCGCGACTAGCGGGCGCGATACGCAGTATTTT.

This clonotype was recorded many times. The rearrangement uses TRBV15 and TRBJ1-2; 9 bases fit TRBD1. V trimming: 6 bases; J trimming: 7 bases; junction bases outside the gene matches: 9. Germline CDR1 LNHNV, CDR2 YYDKDF (reference sequence). This CDR3 contains 14 residues. The CDR3 reads CATRETGGEGGYTF. CDR3 bases: TGTGCCACCAGGGAAACAGGGGGCGAGGGTGGCTACACCTTC.

This clonotype was recorded a few times. This chain joins TRBV19 and TRBJ2-2; D unclear. In germline, CDR1 is LNHDA, CDR2 SQIVND (reference sequence). The V end was cut by 2 bases, the J end by 5 bases, with 6 bases between. CDR3 length: 13 amino acids. CDR3 DNA: TGTGCCAGTAGTATAAAAGGAACCGGGGAGCTGTTTTTT. Protein sequence: CASSIKGTGELFF.